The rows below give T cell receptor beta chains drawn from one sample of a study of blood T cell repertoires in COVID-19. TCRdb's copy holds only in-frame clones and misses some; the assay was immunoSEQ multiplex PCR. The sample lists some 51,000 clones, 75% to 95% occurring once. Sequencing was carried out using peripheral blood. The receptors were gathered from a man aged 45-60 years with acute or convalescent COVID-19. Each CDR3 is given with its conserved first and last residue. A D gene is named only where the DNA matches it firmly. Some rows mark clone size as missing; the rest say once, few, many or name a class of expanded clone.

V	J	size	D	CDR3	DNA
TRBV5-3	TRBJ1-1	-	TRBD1	CARSKATGAGMNTEAFF	TGTGCCAGAAGTAAAGCGACAGGGGCGGGGATGAACACTGAAGCTTTCTTT
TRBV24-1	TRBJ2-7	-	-	CATSDTGSGTDEQYF	TGTGCCACCAGTGATACGGGGAGTGGAACCGACGAGCAGTACTTC
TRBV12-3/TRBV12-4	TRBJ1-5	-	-	CASSSVGGQPQHF	TGTGCCAGCAGTTCGGTTGGGGGGCAGCCCCAGCATTTT
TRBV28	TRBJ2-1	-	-	CASRRQARDEQFF	TGTGCCAGCAGGAGGCAGGCGCGGGATGAGCAGTTCTTC
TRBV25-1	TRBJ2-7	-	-	CASSAHGPGLSYEQYF	TGTGCCAGCAGTGCGCACGGGCCGGGACTCTCCTACGAGCAGTACTTC
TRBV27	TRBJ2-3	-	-	CASSFQFSLTDTQYF	TGTGCCAGCAGTTTTCAGTTCTCGCTCACAGATACGCAGTATTTT
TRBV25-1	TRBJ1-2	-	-	CASSAILGDGYTF	TGTGCCAGCTCGGCGATCTTGGGCGATGGCTACACCTTC
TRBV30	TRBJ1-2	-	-	CAWSARQNYGYTF	TGTGCCTGGAGTGCCCGACAGAACTATGGCTACACCTTC
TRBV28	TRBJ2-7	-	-	CASSWAAKYEQYF	TGTGCCAGCAGTTGGGCAGCAAAATACGAGCAGTACTTC
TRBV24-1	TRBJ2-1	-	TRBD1	CATSDPGGTGNEQFF	TGTGCCACCAGTGACCCCGGCGGGACAGGAAATGAGCAGTTCTTC
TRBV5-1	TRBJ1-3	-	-	CASSQQGLGNTIYF	TGCGCCAGCAGCCAGCAGGGACTTGGAAACACCATATATTTT
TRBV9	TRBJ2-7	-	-	CASSVDQGHLYEQYF	TGTGCCAGCAGCGTAGACCAGGGCCATCTCTACGAGCAGTACTTC
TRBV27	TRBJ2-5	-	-	CASSGSLGGETQYF	TGTGCCAGCAGTGGATCACTAGGGGGAGAGACCCAGTACTTC
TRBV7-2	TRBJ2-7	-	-	CASSIPTAYEQYF	TGTGCCAGCAGCATCCCGACAGCCTACGAGCAGTACTTC
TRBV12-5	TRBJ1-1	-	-	CASGLATGLAEAFF	TGTGCTAGTGGTTTGGCGACGGGTCTGGCTGAAGCTTTCTTT
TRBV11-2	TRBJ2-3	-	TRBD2	CASSLGTSGGTDTQYF	TGTGCCAGCAGCTTAGGGACTAGCGGGGGGACAGATACGCAGTATTTT
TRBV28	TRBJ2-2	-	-	CAEKSVNTGELFF	TGTGCCGAAAAGTCGGTGAACACCGGGGAGCTGTTTTTT
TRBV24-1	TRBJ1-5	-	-	CATSDLRVGLPYSNQPQHF	TGTGCCACCAGTGATTTGCGGGTGGGGCTACCGTATAGCAATCAGCCCCAGCATTTT
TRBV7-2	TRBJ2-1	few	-	CASSSNGLSSYNEQFF	TGTGCCAGCAGCTCCAATGGGCTAAGCTCCTACAATGAGCAGTTCTTC
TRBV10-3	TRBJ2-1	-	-	CAISELTTSTSSYNEQFF	TGTGCCATCAGTGAGTTAACAACTAGTACTAGCTCCTACAATGAGCAGTTCTTC
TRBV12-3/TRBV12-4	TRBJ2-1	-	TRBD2	CASGTSGDNEQFF	TGTGCCAGCGGGACTAGCGGCGACAATGAGCAGTTCTTC
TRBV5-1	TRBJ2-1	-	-	CASSFQGATYNEQFF	TGCGCCAGCAGCTTCCAAGGGGCAACCTACAATGAGCAGTTCTTC
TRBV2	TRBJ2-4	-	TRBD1	CASSRTGGIGKNIQYF	TGTGCCAGCAGTCGGACAGGGGGGATCGGCAAAAACATTCAGTACTTC
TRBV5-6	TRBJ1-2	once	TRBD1	CASSPQGVSIYGYTF	TGTGCCAGCAGCCCGCAGGGGGTATCTATCTATGGCTACACCTTC